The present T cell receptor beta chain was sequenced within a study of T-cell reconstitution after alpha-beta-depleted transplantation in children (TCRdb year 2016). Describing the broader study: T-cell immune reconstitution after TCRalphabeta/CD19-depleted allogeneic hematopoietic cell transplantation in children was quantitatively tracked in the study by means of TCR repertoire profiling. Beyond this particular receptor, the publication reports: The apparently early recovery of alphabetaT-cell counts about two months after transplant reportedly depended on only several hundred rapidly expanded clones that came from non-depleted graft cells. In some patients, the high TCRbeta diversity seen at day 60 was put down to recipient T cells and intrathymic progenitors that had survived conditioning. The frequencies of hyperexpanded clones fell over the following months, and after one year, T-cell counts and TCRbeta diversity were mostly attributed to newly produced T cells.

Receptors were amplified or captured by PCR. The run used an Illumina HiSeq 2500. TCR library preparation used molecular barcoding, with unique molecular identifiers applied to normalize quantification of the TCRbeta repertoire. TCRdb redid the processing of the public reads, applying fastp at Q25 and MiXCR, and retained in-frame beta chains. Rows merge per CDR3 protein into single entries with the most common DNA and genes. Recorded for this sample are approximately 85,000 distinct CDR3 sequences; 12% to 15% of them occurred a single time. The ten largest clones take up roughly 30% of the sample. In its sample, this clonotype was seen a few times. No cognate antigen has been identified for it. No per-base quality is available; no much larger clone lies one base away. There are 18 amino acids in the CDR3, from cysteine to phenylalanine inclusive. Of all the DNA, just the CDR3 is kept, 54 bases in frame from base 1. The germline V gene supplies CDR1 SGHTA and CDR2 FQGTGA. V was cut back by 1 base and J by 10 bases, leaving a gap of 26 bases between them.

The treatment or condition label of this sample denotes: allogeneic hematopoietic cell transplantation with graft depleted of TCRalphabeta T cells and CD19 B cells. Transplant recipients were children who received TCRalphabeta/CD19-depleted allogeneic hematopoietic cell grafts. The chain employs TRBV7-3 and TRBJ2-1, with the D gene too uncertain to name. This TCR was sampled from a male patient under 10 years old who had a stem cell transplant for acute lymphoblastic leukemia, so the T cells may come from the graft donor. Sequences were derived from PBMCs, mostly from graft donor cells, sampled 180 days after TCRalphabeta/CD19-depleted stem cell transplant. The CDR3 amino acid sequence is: CASSLKPGTTPPLGEQFF. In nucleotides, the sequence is TGTGCCAGCAGCTTAAAACCAGGAACGACACCCCCACTGGGAGAGCAGTTCTTC.